A selection of T cell receptor beta chains follows, all from one sample in a study of T cell repertoires in cytomegalovirus infection. TCRdb redid the calling of the reads with MiXCR, one entry per CDR3 protein. The sample has under 850,000 distinct CDR3 sequences; approximately 33% are singletons. These receptors are not linked to any known antigen. The sample in question was cultured PBMCs, obtained from culture after CMV antigen stimulation. All receptors derive from a human donor in good health (CMV status not recorded). Some clones in this sample may be carry-over from other donors' samples. The conserved cysteine and the conserved F or W are not part of the CDR3 here.

cdr3_aa: ASNVHSSYNSPLH
j_call: TRBJ1-6
v_call: TRBV7-2

cdr3_aa: ASSSNLRGRAQETQY
j_call: TRBJ2-5
v_call: TRBV7-8

cdr3_aa: ASSYRWGSNQPQH
j_call: TRBJ1-5
v_call: TRBV6-5

cdr3_aa: SAVRALGNTEAF
j_call: TRBJ1-1
v_call: TRBV20-1

cdr3_aa: SVEERARGTEAF
j_call: TRBJ1-1
v_call: TRBV29-1

cdr3_aa: ASSLSGDPYEQY
j_call: TRBJ2-7
v_call: TRBV7-2

cdr3_aa: ASSGAGMYEQY
j_call: TRBJ2-7
v_call: TRBV7-2

cdr3_aa: SAIGQSTYGYT
j_call: TRBJ1-2
v_call: TRBV20-1

cdr3_aa: ASSPWKGMNTEAF
j_call: TRBJ1-1
v_call: TRBV2

cdr3_aa: ASRQGAEQETQY
j_call: TRBJ2-5
v_call: TRBV2

cdr3_aa: ASSKIAGSSYEQY
j_call: TRBJ2-7
v_call: TRBV7-6

cdr3_aa: AISDSLESRDEQF
j_call: TRBJ2-1
v_call: TRBV10-3

cdr3_aa: ASSDSGTGELF
j_call: TRBJ2-2
v_call: TRBV11-3

cdr3_aa: ASSLARAAYEQY
j_call: TRBJ2-7
v_call: TRBV7-8

cdr3_aa: ASSKVGYSGNQPQH
j_call: TRBJ1-5
v_call: TRBV19

cdr3_aa: ASSQALWGDQETQY
j_call: TRBJ2-5
v_call: TRBV4-1

cdr3_aa: ASSPPIASGSIYEQY
j_call: TRBJ2-7
v_call: TRBV27

cdr3_aa: ASRLGDTQY
j_call: TRBJ2-3
v_call: TRBV11-2

cdr3_aa: ASSWLLGAETQY
j_call: TRBJ2-5
v_call: TRBV7-9

cdr3_aa: ASSQVVQSYNEQF
j_call: TRBJ2-1
v_call: TRBV4-3

cdr3_aa: ASSPSGALNTGELF
j_call: TRBJ2-2
v_call: TRBV7-2

cdr3_aa: ASSLEGGTRGYT
j_call: TRBJ1-2
v_call: TRBV7-8

cdr3_aa: ASSPLDLVNSPLH
j_call: TRBJ1-6
v_call: TRBV18

cdr3_aa: ASSPPGLGASYNEQF
j_call: TRBJ2-1
v_call: TRBV18

cdr3_aa: ASSAYRDGYT
j_call: TRBJ1-2
v_call: TRBV7-2

cdr3_aa: ASSRDRTSTDTQY
j_call: TRBJ2-3
v_call: TRBV9

cdr3_aa: ASSLASFEQY
j_call: TRBJ2-7
v_call: TRBV7-8